Sequencing of this T cell receptor beta chain was carried out in a study of synovial regulatory T cells in juvenile arthritis. For the study at large: One patient received methotrexate plus infliximab; one lacked treatment information.

This CDR3 is 15 amino acids long. Only the protein sequence is given. From germline, CDR1 is LNHDA and CDR2 SQIVND (reference sequence). Clones were sequenced by immunoSEQ multiplex PCR, and TCRdb holds only the in-frame ones, with some missing. Recorded here are around 9,500 clones; the top ten clones represent around 1.7%. Worth noting for this clone: Its antigen is not known.

These iaTreg cells were HLA-DR+ Tregs. Donors were approximately ten juvenile idiopathic arthritis patients with active disease. Whole-study results and caveats: Blood Treg cells that were inflammation-associated showed lower TCR diversity than other blood Treg cells.

The chain joins TRBV19 to TRBJ1-2. Input material: Treg cells from blood. Regarding subset: HLA-DR+ inflammation-associated blood Treg cells. This receptor was obtained from a donor aged 2-35 years with juvenile idiopathic arthritis. The CDR3 reads CASSIRDQGVYGYTF.